The 14 T cell receptor beta chains given below trace back to one sample, sequenced in a study of CD8 T cells in Susac syndrome. An amount of RNA that ranged from roughly 0.45 to 1 ug was reverse transcribed with random hexamers. TCRdb ran MiXCR on the immunoSEQ multiplex PCR reads and lists one entry per CDR3 protein. This sample yields about 200,000 distinct CDR3 sequences, of which roughly 95% are seen a single time; under 0.12% belongs to the top ten. The sequenced sample was CD4+ T cells from PBMCs. These receptors were obtained from a human donor in good health.

The chain links TRBV5-1 to TRBJ1-1; D unresolved. From germline, CDR1 is SGHRS and CDR2 YFSETQ. CDR3 length: 14 amino acids. V was pared by 0 bases and J by 4 bases, with 10 bases between. The CDR3 sequence: CASSLDGRPTEAFF. In DNA, the CDR3 is TGCGCCAGCAGCTTGGATGGGCGACCCACTGAAGCTTTCTTT.

The CDR3 nucleotides are TGCAGTGCCAGCGAACCCGGGGGCGCAGATACGCAGTATTTT. Its translation: CSASEPGGADTQYF. J is TRBJ2-3 and V is TRBV20-1; TRBD1 or TRBD2 may be the D gene (6 bases each). Germline assignment: CDR1 DFQATT and CDR2 SNEGSKA (reference sequence). The CDR3 sequence is 14 residues long. With 6 bases removed from V and 4 bases from J, the gap between germline ends came to 17 bases.

The J gene is TRBJ2-3, the V gene TRBV7-2; 10 bases map to TRBD1. The germline V gene encodes CDR1 SGHTA and CDR2 FQGNSA. The CDR3 contains 14 residues. With V trimmed by 5 bases and J by 2 bases, 1 base remained unmatched. CDR3 residues: CASSRQGATDTQYF. The CDR3 DNA follows: TGTGCCAGCAGCAGACAGGGGGCCACAGATACGCAGTATTTT. The full variable domain, rest sourced from reference TRBV7-2 and TRBJ2-3, is GAGVSQSPSNKVTEKGKDVELRCDPISGHTALYWYRQSLGQGLEFLIYFQGNSAPDKSGLPSDRFSAERTGGSVSTLTIQRTQQEDSAVYLCASSRQGATDTQYFGPGTRLTVL.

This clonotype was seen a single time. The chain couples TRBV7-9 to TRBJ2-7; 7 positions match TRBD1. This CDR3 comprises 15 residues. CDR1 SEHNR and CDR2 FQNEAQ come from the germline V gene (reference sequence). J gave up 3 bases and V 1 base, and 6 bases lay outside the gene matches. CDR3 in amino acids: CASSLGGTGVYEQYV. In DNA form, the CDR3 reads TGTGCCAGCAGCTTAGGGGGAACAGGGGTCTACGAGCAGTACGTC.

The chain combines TRBV5-4 with TRBJ2-3; TRBD2 agrees at 7 bases. Looked up from germline, CDR1 is SGHNT and CDR2 is YYREEE (reference sequence). The CDR3 extends over 14 amino acids. With V trimmed by 4 bases and J by 2 bases, 4 bases remained unmatched. CDR3 bases: TGTGCCAGCAGCGCTGGGACTAACACAGATACGCAGTATTTT. It yields the protein CASSAGTNTDTQYF.

The genes are TRBV4-2 and TRBJ1-2; D unresolved. V gave up 5 bases and J gave up 8 bases, with 18 bases separating them. The germline V gene encodes CDR1 LGHNA and CDR2 YNFKEQ. CDR3 length: 14 residues. CDR3 protein: CASSVDQREGGYTF. For the CDR3, the DNA is TGTGCCAGCAGCGTTGATCAACGGGAGGGCGGCTACACCTTC.

The V and J genes are TRBV4-2 and TRBJ2-1; TRBD2 matches at 12 bases. Per the germline V gene, CDR1 is LGHNA and CDR2 is YNFKEQ. The trim removed 3 bases at V and 9 bases at J, leaving 6 bases unmatched. The CDR3 is 15 residues long. In DNA form, the CDR3 reads TGTGCCAGCAGCCATCTAGCGGGAGGGTATGGTGAGCAGTTCTTC. It is translated as CASSHLAGGYGEQFF.

This chain links TRBV13 with TRBJ1-4; D possibly corresponds to TRBD1 (6 bases). Germline V gives CDR1 PRHDT, CDR2 FYEKMQ (reference sequence). Trimming pared 3 bases from V and 7 bases from J, leaving 12 bases between. The CDR3 contains 14 residues. The CDR3 DNA sequence: TGTGCCAGCAGCTTGAACAGGGTCCCTGAAAAACTGTTTTTT. It codes for CASSLNRVPEKLFF.

V usage is TRBV4-1 and J usage is TRBJ1-5, with TRBD1 matching over 7 bases. The J segment lost 5 bases and the V segment lost 0 bases, leaving 4 bases of the junction unmatched. In germline, CDR1 is MGHRA, CDR2 YSYEKL. The CDR3 totals 15 residues. CDR3: CASSQDGQGDQPQHF. In DNA, the CDR3 is TGCGCCAGCAGCCAAGACGGTCAGGGGGATCAGCCCCAGCATTTT.

This sequence joins TRBV5-1 and TRBJ2-1; TRBD1 might be the D (5 bases). The germline V gene encodes CDR1 SGHRS and CDR2 YFSETQ. Between the trimmed V and J ends, which lost 4 bases and 8 bases, there was a span of 13 bases. The CDR3 extends over 13 amino acids. Here the CDR3 DNA reads TGCGCCAGCAGCCCCTCTGAAGGGGATGAGCAGTTCTTC. It yields the protein CASSPSEGDEQFF.

V usage is TRBV20-1 and J usage is TRBJ1-1, with 8 bases that match TRBD1. The CDR3 runs 15 residues. The germline V gene encodes CDR1 DFQATT and CDR2 SNEGSKA (reference sequence). J gave up 0 bases and V 3 bases, and 6 bases lay outside the gene matches. The CDR3 here is CSASPGGWMNTEAFF. CDR3 nucleotide sequence: TGCAGTGCTAGCCCAGGGGGCTGGATGAACACTGAAGCTTTCTTT.

This clonotype was picked up one time. The chain joins TRBV15 to TRBJ2-3; no reliable D call. Looked up from germline, CDR1 is LNHNV and CDR2 is YYDKDF (reference sequence). The V gene lost 3 bases and the J gene lost 5 bases, with 9 bases spanning the gap. The CDR3 length is 13 residues. The CDR3 nucleotides read TGTGCCACCAGCAGCTCCCCTAGAGATACGCAGTATTTT. The encoded protein is CATSSSPRDTQYF.

V and J are TRBV2 and TRBJ1-2, with no clear D. Trimming stripped 5 bases from V and 4 bases from J, with 8 bases between. The CDR3 contains 12 residues. Germline values: CDR1 SNHLY, CDR2 FYNNEI. DNA of the CDR3: TGTGCCAGCAGTATATCGTCCTATGGCTACACCTTC. This codes for CASSISSYGYTF.

The table lists this clonotype with a few counts. The junction and the germline gene differ at one end; a read error may be behind it. The chain has TRBV3-1 and TRBJ2-6; tentative D call: TRBD1 (5 bases). CDR1 and CDR2 (germline): LGHDT, YNNKEL (reference sequence). This CDR3 contains 15 residues. CDR3 loop: CASSQGVSGANVLTF. Written as DNA, the CDR3 is TGTGCCAGCAGTCAAGGGGTTTCTGGGGCCAACGTCCTGACTTTC.